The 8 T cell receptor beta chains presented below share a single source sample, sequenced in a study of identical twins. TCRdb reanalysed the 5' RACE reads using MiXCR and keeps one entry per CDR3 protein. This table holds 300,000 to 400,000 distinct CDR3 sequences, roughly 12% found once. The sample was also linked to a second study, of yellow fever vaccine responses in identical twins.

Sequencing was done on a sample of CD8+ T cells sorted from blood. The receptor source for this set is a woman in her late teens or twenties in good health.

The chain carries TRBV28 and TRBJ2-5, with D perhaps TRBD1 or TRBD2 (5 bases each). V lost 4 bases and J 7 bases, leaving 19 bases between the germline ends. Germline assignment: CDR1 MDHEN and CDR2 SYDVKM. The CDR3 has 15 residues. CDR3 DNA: TGTGCCAGCAGTTCCCCCGGGACGAAGTTTGGGACCCAGTACTTC. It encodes CASSSPGTKFGTQYF. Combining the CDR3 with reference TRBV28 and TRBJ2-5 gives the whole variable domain DVKVTQSSRYLVKRTGEKVFLECVQDMDHENMFWYRQDPGLGLRLIYFSYDVKMKEKGDIPEGYSVSREKKERFSLILESASTNQTSMYLCASSSPGTKFGTQYFGPGTRLLVL.

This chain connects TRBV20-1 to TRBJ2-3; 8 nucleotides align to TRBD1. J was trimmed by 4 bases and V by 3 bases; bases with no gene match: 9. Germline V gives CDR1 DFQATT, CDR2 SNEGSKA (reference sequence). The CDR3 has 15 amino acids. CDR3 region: CSASEGQGTSDTQYF. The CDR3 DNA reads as TGCAGTGCTAGTGAAGGACAGGGCACCTCAGATACGCAGTATTTT.

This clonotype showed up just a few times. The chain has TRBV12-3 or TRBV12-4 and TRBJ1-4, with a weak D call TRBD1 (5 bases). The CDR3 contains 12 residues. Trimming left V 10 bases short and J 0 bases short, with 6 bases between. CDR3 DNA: TGTGCCACAGGGCCAACTAATGAAAAACTGTTTTTT. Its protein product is CATGPTNEKLFF.

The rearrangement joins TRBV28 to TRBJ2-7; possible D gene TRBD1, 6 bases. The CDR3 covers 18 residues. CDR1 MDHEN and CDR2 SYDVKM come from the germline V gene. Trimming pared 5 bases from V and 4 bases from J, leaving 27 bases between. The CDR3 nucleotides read TGTGCCAGCAGTCCCCGGACAGAATTTCCAAGCTCATATTACGAGCAGTACGTC. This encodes CASSPRTEFPSSYYEQYV.

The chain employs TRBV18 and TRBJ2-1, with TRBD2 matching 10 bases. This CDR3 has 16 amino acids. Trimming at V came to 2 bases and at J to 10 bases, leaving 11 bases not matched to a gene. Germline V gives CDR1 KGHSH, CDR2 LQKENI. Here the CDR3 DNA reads TGTGCCAGCTCACCAACGGGGCTAGCGGGAGCCAGCGAGCAGTTCTTC. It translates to CASSPTGLAGASEQFF. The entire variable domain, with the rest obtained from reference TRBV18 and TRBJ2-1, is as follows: NAGVMQNPRHLVRRRGQEARLRCSPMKGHSHVYWYRQLPEEGLKFMVYLQKENIIDESGMPKERFSAEFPKEGPSILRIQQVVRGDSAAYFCASSPTGLAGASEQFFGPGTRLTVL.

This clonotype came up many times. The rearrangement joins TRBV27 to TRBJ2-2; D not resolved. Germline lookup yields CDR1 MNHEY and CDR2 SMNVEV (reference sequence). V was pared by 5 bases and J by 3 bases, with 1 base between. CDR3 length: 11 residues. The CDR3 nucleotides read TGTGCCAGCAGTGACACCGGGGAGCTGTTTTTT. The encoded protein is CASSDTGELFF.

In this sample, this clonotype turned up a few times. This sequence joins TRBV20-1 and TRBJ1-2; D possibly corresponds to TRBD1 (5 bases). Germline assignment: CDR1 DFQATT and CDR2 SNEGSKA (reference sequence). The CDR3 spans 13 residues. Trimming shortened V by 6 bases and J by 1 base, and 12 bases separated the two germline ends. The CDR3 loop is CSALRQRNYGYTF. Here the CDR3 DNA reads TGCAGTGCGCTGAGACAGCGTAACTATGGCTACACCTTC.

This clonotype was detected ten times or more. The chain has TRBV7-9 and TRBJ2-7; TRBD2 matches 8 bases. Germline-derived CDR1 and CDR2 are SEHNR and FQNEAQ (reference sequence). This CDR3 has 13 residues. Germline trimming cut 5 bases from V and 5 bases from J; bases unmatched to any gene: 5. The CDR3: CASSPTGGDEQYF. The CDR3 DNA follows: TGTGCCAGCAGCCCGACCGGGGGGGACGAGCAGTACTTC.